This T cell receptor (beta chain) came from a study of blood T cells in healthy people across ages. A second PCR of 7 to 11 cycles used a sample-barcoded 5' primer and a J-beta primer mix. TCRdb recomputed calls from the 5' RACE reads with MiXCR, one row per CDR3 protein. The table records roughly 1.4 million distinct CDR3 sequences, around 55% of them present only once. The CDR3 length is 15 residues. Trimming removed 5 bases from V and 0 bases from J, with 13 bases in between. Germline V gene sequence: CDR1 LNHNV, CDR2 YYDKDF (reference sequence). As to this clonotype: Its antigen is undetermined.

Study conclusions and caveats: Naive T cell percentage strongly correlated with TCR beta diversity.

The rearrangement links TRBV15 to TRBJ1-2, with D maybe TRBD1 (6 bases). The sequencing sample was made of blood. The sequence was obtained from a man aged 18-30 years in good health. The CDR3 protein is CATSGSGASNYGYTF. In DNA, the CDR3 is TGTGCCACCAGCGGCTCAGGGGCTTCTAACTATGGCTACACCTTC.